The 6 T cell receptor beta chains presented below share a single source sample, sequenced in a study of CD8 T cells in ankylosing spondylitis. From the 5' RACE reads, TCRdb called clonotypes with MiXCR, one entry per CDR3 protein. The table records about 250,000 distinct CDR3 sequences, under 20% of them present only once. The specimen was blood, either unsorted or a sorted T cell fraction (not recorded which). The receptors derive from a male donor with ankylosing spondylitis or in good health (not recorded which).

In this sample, this clonotype turned up a few times. J is TRBJ2-7 and V is TRBV29-1; TRBD2 is a possible D gene (5 bases). This CDR3 has 13 amino acids. V lost 5 bases and J 0 bases, leaving 11 bases between the germline ends. In germline, CDR1 is SQVTM, CDR2 ANQGSEA. The CDR3 is CSVRGSSSYEQYF. CDR3 DNA sequence: TGCAGCGTTCGTGGGAGCAGCTCCTACGAGCAGTACTTC.

In its sample, this clonotype was seen a few times. The CDR3, as DNA: TGTGCCAGCAGCCAAATCCTGAACACTGAAGCTTTCTTT. It yields the protein CASSQILNTEAFF. The chain uses TRBV3-1 and TRBJ1-1; the D is unclear. CDR3 length: 13 amino acids. Looked up from germline, CDR1 is LGHDT and CDR2 is YNNKEL (reference sequence). The V and J ends lost 2 bases and 0 bases respectively, with 4 bases between them.

The chain recombines TRBV18 with TRBJ2-1; 14 bases line up with TRBD2. CDR1 and CDR2 from the germline V gene are KGHSH and LQKENI. V was pared by 1 base and J by 9 bases, with 8 bases of the junction left unmatched. CDR3 size: 17 residues. The CDR3 loop reads CASSPLNLGTSGSEQFF. In DNA form, the CDR3 reads TGTGCCAGCTCACCACTAAACCTGGGGACTAGCGGGAGTGAGCAGTTCTTC.

This clonotype turned up a few times. The genes are TRBV4-3 and TRBJ2-7, with a possible D match to TRBD1 (6 bases). V lost 0 bases to trimming and J lost 2 bases, with 11 bases between them. This CDR3 contains 15 residues. Per the germline V gene, CDR1 is LGHNA and CDR2 is YSLEER. In nucleotides, the CDR3 is TGCGCCAGCAGCCAAGATAGGACAGTCACCTACGAGCAGTACTTC. Protein product: CASSQDRTVTYEQYF.

This clonotype has ten or more counts. V and J are TRBV5-1 and TRBJ2-1; D not resolved. With 0 bases removed from V and 5 bases from J, the gap between germline ends came to 3 bases. This CDR3 has 12 amino acids. Germline CDR1 is SGHRS and CDR2 is YFSETQ. Written as DNA, the CDR3 is TGCGCCAGCAGCTTGGTAGACAATGAGCAGTTCTTC. Residues: CASSLVDNEQFF.

The gene calls are TRBV19 and TRBJ2-6; D is ambiguous. Germline-derived CDR1 and CDR2 are LNHDA and SQIVND (reference sequence). The CDR3 extends over 13 amino acids. Trimming removed 7 bases at V and 4 bases at J, with 8 bases between. Written as DNA, the CDR3 is TGTGCCAGTACCTACCTGGGGGCCAACGTCCTGACTTTC. Translated: CASTYLGANVLTF.